A selection of T cell receptor beta chains follows, all from one sample in a study of cytomegalovirus exposure and HLA in healthy donors. Profiling relied on immunoSEQ multiplex PCR, and the TCRdb table lists in-frame clones only, not all of them. The sample lists about 140,000 clones, 65% to 80% occurring once. The material sequenced was PBMCs. The receptor set was obtained from a male donor in good health and CMV-seronegative. Both conserved end residues are part of each CDR3. D genes are given only for firm matches. Size values are once, few and many counts, or a class for expanded clones, and some rows have none.

>once|TRBJ2-7|.|TRBV5-4
CASSSDSSYEQYF
TGTGCCAGCAGCTCCGACAGTTCCTACGAGCAGTACTTC
>.|TRBJ1-6|.|TRBV28
CAAGAYNSPLHF
TGTGCCGCAGGGGCCTATAATTCACCCCTCCACTTT
>few|TRBJ2-2|.|TRBV29-1
CSVEGHEGDTGELFF
TGCAGCGTTGAAGGCCACGAGGGGGACACCGGGGAGCTGTTTTTT
>.|TRBJ2-3|TRBD2|TRBV5-1
CASSLAGTSGSIPDTQYF
TGCGCCAGCAGCTTGGCAGGGACTAGCGGGAGCATCCCAGATACGCAGTATTTT
>once|TRBJ1-1|.|TRBV30
CAWSVYTGREAFF
TGTGCCTGGAGTGTATATACAGGGCGCGAAGCTTTCTTT
>.|TRBJ2-7|.|TRBV5-1
CASSLTPPSYEQYF
TGCGCCAGCAGCTTGACACCGCCGTCCTACGAGCAGTACTTC
>.|TRBJ2-7|.|TRBV18
CASSPIRGSYEQYF
TGTGCCAGCTCCCCAATCAGGGGCTCCTACGAGCAGTACTTC
>.|TRBJ2-7|.|TRBV21-1
CASSNGDRVINYEQYF
TGTGCCAGCAGCAATGGGGACAGGGTCATCAACTACGAGCAGTACTTC
>.|TRBJ2-2|.|TRBV7-2
CASSTRGYTGELFF
TGTGCCAGCAGCACACGCGGGTACACCGGGGAGCTGTTTTTT
>.|TRBJ2-5|.|TRBV6-5
CASSSSTDTPRYF
TGTGCCAGCAGTTCCTCTACGGACACCCCCAGGTACTTC
>.|TRBJ1-3|.|TRBV9
CASSVQGFASGNTIYF
TGTGCCAGCAGCGTGCAGGGGTTCGCCTCTGGAAACACCATATATTTT
>.|TRBJ2-2|TRBD2|TRBV29-1
CSVRTSGSTGELFF
TGCAGCGTCCGGACTAGCGGGAGTACCGGGGAGCTGTTTTTT
>few|TRBJ1-1|.|TRBV11-2
CASSLLTGEAFF
TGTGCCAGCAGCTTATTGACGGGTGAAGCTTTCTTT
>.|TRBJ1-1|.|TRBV7-9
CASSLEGPRAFF
TGCGCCAGCAGCTTAGAGGGGCCCCGGGCTTTCTTT
>.|TRBJ2-7|TRBD1|TRBV9
CASSARDRAHEQYF
TGTGCCAGCAGCGCCCGGGACAGGGCCCACGAGCAGTACTTC
>.|TRBJ1-4|TRBD1|TRBV15
CATSRPRGDRAGKTVF
TGTGCCACCAGCAGACCCAGGGGGGACAGGGCAGGAAAAACTGTTTTT
>.|TRBJ1-4|.|TRBV5-1
CASSKPVATNEKLFF
TGCGCCAGCTCCAAACCGGTTGCAACTAATGAAAAACTGTTTTTT
>once|TRBJ2-2|.|TRBV5-5
CASSDTGINTGELFF
TGTGCCAGCAGCGACACAGGGATAAACACCGGGGAGCTGTTTTTT
>.|TRBJ2-6|.|TRBV19
CASTTSGANVLTF
TGTGCCAGTACTACCTCTGGGGCCAACGTCCTGACTTTC
>.|TRBJ2-1|.|TRBV29-1
CSVGSPVSSYNEQFF
TGCAGCGTTGGATCGCCGGTTAGCTCCTACAATGAGCAGTTCTTC
>few|TRBJ1-5|.|TRBV5-6
CASSQMRATANQPQHF
TGTGCCAGCAGCCAGATGCGGGCTACGGCAAATCAGCCCCAGCATTTT
>.|TRBJ2-1|TRBD2|TRBV6-4
CASSAAPGPSGRYNEQFF
TGTGCCAGCAGTGCCGCCCCCGGGCCTAGCGGGAGATACAATGAGCAGTTCTTC
>few|TRBJ2-1|.|TRBV29-1
CSVEVRYNEQFF
TGCAGCGTTGAGGTCCGGTACAATGAGCAGTTCTTC
>.|TRBJ2-5|.|TRBV11-2
CASSLGARPYQETQYF
TGTGCCAGCAGCTTAGGGGCACGGCCCTACCAAGAGACCCAGTACTTC
>.|TRBJ2-2|TRBD1|TRBV15
CATSRQTGVQTGELFF
TGTGCCACCAGCAGACAGACAGGGGTTCAAACCGGGGAGCTGTTTTTT